These T cell receptor beta chains were read from a single sample in a study of blood T cell repertoires in COVID-19. Profiled with immunoSEQ multiplex PCR; TCRdb holds only in-frame clones, not every one. This table holds roughly 230,000 clones, over 80% found once. The specimen sequenced was peripheral blood. Receptor source: a human donor in a cohort sampled during active COVID-19. CDR3s include the opening cysteine and the closing phenylalanine or tryptophan. A D gene is named only where the DNA matches it firmly. Size values are once, few and many counts, or a class for expanded clones, and some rows have none.

NA	NA	TRBV3-1/TRBV3-2	TRBJ1-2	TGTGCCAGCAGCCAAGATGGCAGGAACTATGGCTACACCTTC	CASSQDGRNYGYTF
TRBD2	NA	TRBV11-2	TRBJ2-1	TGTGCCAGCAGCTTAGGCGGGAGCTCCCACAATGAGCAGTTCTTC	CASSLGGSSHNEQFF
TRBD1	NA	TRBV6-4	TRBJ2-2	TGTGCCAGCAGCCGGACAGGGGAGGGCACCGGGGAGCTGTTTTTT	CASSRTGEGTGELFF
NA	NA	TRBV7-9	TRBJ1-1	TGTGCCAGCAGCTTCACGGGAAAGGCTGAAGCTTTCTTT	CASSFTGKAEAFF
NA	NA	TRBV3-1/TRBV3-2	TRBJ1-4	TGTGCCAGCAGCCAAGGTCCAGGGTTTAATGAAAAACTGTTTTTT	CASSQGPGFNEKLFF
TRBD2	NA	TRBV2	TRBJ2-1	TGTGCCAGCAACCCCCAGGGGGGACTAGCGGGAGGCGGGGAGCAGTTCTTC	CASNPQGGLAGGGEQFF
TRBD2	NA	TRBV2	TRBJ2-3	TGTGCCAGCAGTGTCGGTAGCGGGGGGATTAGCACAGATACGCAGTATTTT	CASSVGSGGISTDTQYF
NA	NA	TRBV25-1	TRBJ2-5	TGTGCCAGCAGTGCAGGGGCCGAGACCCAGTACTTC	CASSAGAETQYF
TRBD1	NA	TRBV5-1	TRBJ2-1	TGCGCCAGCAGCATAGGGACAGCTCTCTACAATGAGCAGTTCTTC	CASSIGTALYNEQFF
TRBD1	NA	TRBV25-1	TRBJ2-6	TGTGCCAGCAGTGCTGACAGGGCCGGGGCCAACGTCCTGACTTTC	CASSADRAGANVLTF
NA	NA	TRBV14	TRBJ2-3	TGTGCCAGCAGCCAAGTTAGCGCGACAGATACGCAGTATTTT	CASSQVSATDTQYF
TRBD1	NA	TRBV3-1/TRBV3-2	TRBJ1-4	TGTGCCAGCAGCCAACGGACAGGGGGCGGTGAAAAACTGTTTTTT	CASSQRTGGGEKLFF
TRBD1	NA	TRBV28	TRBJ1-5	TGTGCCAGCAGTCCGGGACAGGGGGCTACGAATCAGCCCCAGCATTTT	CASSPGQGATNQPQHF
TRBD2	NA	TRBV10-1	TRBJ2-3	TGCGCCAGCAGTGAGTCGCTAGCGGACGATACGCAGTATTTT	CASSESLADDTQYF
TRBD2	NA	TRBV24-1	TRBJ2-7	TGTGCCACCAGTGCCACTCCCATGGGGGGGGGCTACGAGCAGTACTTC	CATSATPMGGGYEQYF
NA	NA	TRBV6-4	TRBJ2-1	TGTGCCAGCGGAACAGGGAATAGCGATGAGCAGTTCTTC	CASGTGNSDEQFF
TRBD1	NA	TRBV5-1	TRBJ2-2	TGCGCCAGCAGGGGGACAGGCATGACCGGGGAGCTGTTTTTT	CASRGTGMTGELFF
NA	NA	TRBV3-1/TRBV3-2	TRBJ1-4	TGTGCCAGCAGCCGACTAGGAGAAAAACTGTTTTTT	CASSRLGEKLFF
TRBD2	NA	TRBV5-1	TRBJ2-1	TGCGCCAGTGGAGGGACTAGCGGGACCTACAATGAGCAGTTCTTC	CASGGTSGTYNEQFF
NA	many	TRBV28	TRBJ2-3	TGTGCCAGCAGCCCGACTAGTACAGATACGCAGTATTTT	CASSPTSTDTQYF
NA	NA	TRBV6-2/TRBV6-3	TRBJ1-5	TGTGCCAGCAGTTACGGACAGCTCAATCAGCCCCAGCATTTT	CASSYGQLNQPQHF
TRBD2	once	TRBV20-1	TRBJ2-1	TGCAGTGGTAGCGGGAATGAGCAGTTCTTC	CSGSGNEQFF
NA	NA	TRBV10-1	TRBJ2-1	TGCGCCAGCCAAGGGGACAATGAGCAGTTCTTC	CASQGDNEQFF
NA	NA	TRBV29-1	TRBJ1-4	TGCAGCGTTGGGGCCACAACTAATGAAAAACTGTTTTTT	CSVGATTNEKLFF
TRBD2	NA	TRBV5-1	TRBJ2-7	TGCGCCAGCAGCTTGGAACTAGCGGGAGGCCTGAGCTCCTACGAGCAGTACTTC	CASSLELAGGLSSYEQYF
NA	NA	TRBV3-1/TRBV3-2	TRBJ2-2	TGTGCCAGCAGCCTGAGTACCGGGGAGCTGTTTTTT	CASSLSTGELFF
TRBD1	NA	TRBV27	TRBJ2-2	TGTGCCAGCAGATGGGACAGGGCCGGGGAGCTGTTTTTT	CASRWDRAGELFF
NA	once	TRBV6-6	TRBJ2-7	TGTGCCAGCAGGCCCGGACAGCAGTTAACCTACGAGCAGTACTTC	CASRPGQQLTYEQYF
NA	NA	TRBV29-1	TRBJ1-1	TGCAGCGTTGGTAGAGCCGCTTTCTTT	CSVGRAAFF
TRBD2	NA	TRBV9	TRBJ2-1	TGTGCCAGCAGCGTTACTAGCGGAGCCTACAATGAGCAGTTCTTC	CASSVTSGAYNEQFF
TRBD1	NA	TRBV6-4	TRBJ1-1	TGTGCCAGCAGTCCAGACAGGGTGTCGAACACTGAAGCTTTCTTT	CASSPDRVSNTEAFF
NA	NA	TRBV7-9	TRBJ2-3	TGTGCCAGCATACGGGCAGATACGCAGTATTTT	CASIRADTQYF
NA	NA	TRBV7-2	TRBJ2-1	TGTGCCAGCAGCTTAGGGCGGTCTCAATACAATGAGCAGTTCTTC	CASSLGRSQYNEQFF
TRBD2	NA	TRBV6-2/TRBV6-3	TRBJ2-1	TGTGCCAGCAGTCCAAGCGGGACCGGTCCCAAGCGGCAGTTCTTC	CASSPSGTGPKRQFF
TRBD1	once	TRBV27	TRBJ2-1	TGTGCCAGCAGTTTAGGGGACAGATACAATGAGCAGTTCTTC	CASSLGDRYNEQFF
NA	few	TRBV19	TRBJ2-3	TGTGCCAGTAGTGACAGGCTTAAAGATACGCAGTATTTT	CASSDRLKDTQYF
NA	NA	TRBV6-2/TRBV6-3	TRBJ1-1	TGTGCCAGCAGCTCCGGGTGGGGGACTGGGACTAGGAACACTGAAGCTTTCTTT	CASSSGWGTGTRNTEAFF
TRBD2	NA	TRBV5-1	TRBJ2-2	TGCGCCAGCAGCTTGGCCTTGTTTGGCGGGAGTTTCACCGGGGAGCTGTTTTTT	CASSLALFGGSFTGELFF
TRBD1	NA	TRBV28	TRBJ1-2	TGTGCCAGCAGTCCGACGGACAGGGGATTCTATGGCTACACCTTC	CASSPTDRGFYGYTF
NA	NA	TRBV11-2	TRBJ2-4	TGTGCCAGCAGCTTAGGTGTGCTCGGAGGTCCAGCCAAAAACATTCAGTACTTC	CASSLGVLGGPAKNIQYF
TRBD1	NA	TRBV19	TRBJ2-7	TGTGCCAGTAGTATCGGGACAGTTGGCCCCGAGCAGTACTTC	CASSIGTVGPEQYF
TRBD1	NA	TRBV27	TRBJ2-1	TGTGCCAGCAGTTCAGGGGGCGCGAATACTGAGCAGTTCTTC	CASSSGGANTEQFF
TRBD2	NA	TRBV5-1	TRBJ2-5	TGCGCCAGCAGCTCCTCGGGGGGAGCCGAGACCCAGTACTTC	CASSSSGGAETQYF
NA	NA	TRBV29-1	TRBJ2-3	TGCAGCGTTGAGTCCGTTGTCACTAGCACAGATACGCAGTATTTT	CSVESVVTSTDTQYF
NA	NA	TRBV24-1	TRBJ2-1	TGTGCCACCAGTGATCCCTCGGCTGGGACACCGCTCAATGAGCAGTTCTTC	CATSDPSAGTPLNEQFF
NA	NA	TRBV29-1	TRBJ1-2	TGCAGCGATGACAGGAACTATGGCTACACCTTC	CSDDRNYGYTF
TRBD2	NA	TRBV9	TRBJ2-7	TGTGCCAGCAGCTCAGGTGGCGGGGGGGCCTACGAGCAGTACTTC	CASSSGGGGAYEQYF
NA	NA	TRBV14	TRBJ1-3	TGTGCCAGCAGCCAAGAACACCTCTCTGGAAACACCATATATTTT	CASSQEHLSGNTIYF
NA	NA	TRBV6-5	TRBJ2-1	TGTGCCAGCAGTTATCTCCAGGATAATGAGCAGTTCTTC	CASSYLQDNEQFF
NA	NA	TRBV2	TRBJ1-4	TGTGCCAGCAGGCTAGAGGGGGACAAAAAACTGTTTTTT	CASRLEGDKKLFF
TRBD1	NA	TRBV9	TRBJ1-4	TGTGCCAGCAGCGTAGCCGGGGACAGTCGAGAAAAACTGTTTTTT	CASSVAGDSREKLFF
TRBD2	NA	TRBV10-1	TRBJ2-3	TGCGCCAGCAGTGAGTCGAGGGGCGGGGGGCCGGATACGCAGTATTTT	CASSESRGGGPDTQYF
TRBD1	once	TRBV6-5	TRBJ2-7	TGTGCCAGCACCGTTACCGGGACAGGCTCCTACGAGCAGTACTTC	CASTVTGTGSYEQYF
NA	NA	TRBV15	TRBJ2-1	TGTGCCACCAGCAGAGATCCAACTAGAAGAGATGAGCAGTTCTTC	CATSRDPTRRDEQFF
NA	NA	TRBV6-6	TRBJ1-5	TGTGCCAGCAGAGGGGTTCCGATCAATCAGCCCCAGCATTTT	CASRGVPINQPQHF